The 29 T cell receptor beta chains reported below all come from one sample, sequenced in a study of blood T cell repertoires in COVID-19. The data were produced by immunoSEQ multiplex PCR, yet TCRdb's version contains in-frame clones alone and is incomplete. Among 240,000 or so clones listed, roughly 80% were seen once. Sequencing input: peripheral blood. The receptors here all came from a woman older than 75 with acute or convalescent COVID-19.

For this clone: Other DNA sequences of this sample code for an identical CDR3. The chain combines TRBV9 with TRBJ2-3; the match to TRBD1 covers 9 bases. Germline V lookup: CDR1 SGDLS, CDR2 YYNGEE. The J segment lost 3 bases and the V segment lost 0 bases, leaving 2 bases of the junction unmatched. This CDR3 region has 15 residues. The DNA for the CDR3 is TGTGCCAGCAGCGTAGCGGACAGGGGTACAGATACGCAGTATTTT. This translates into CASSVADRGTDTQYF.

V is TRBV7-2 and J is TRBJ2-1; 11 nucleotides match TRBD1. V was pared by 4 bases and J by 9 bases, with 5 bases of the junction left unmatched. This CDR3 is 14 amino acids long. Germline loops: CDR1 SGHTA, CDR2 FQGNSA. CDR3 sequence: CASSSGTGGGEQFF. CDR3 DNA: TGTGCCAGCAGCTCCGGGACAGGGGGGGGTGAGCAGTTCTTC.

The chain is built from TRBV10-3 and TRBJ1-2; no reliable D call. Germline loops: CDR1 ENHRY, CDR2 SYGVKD. Trimming removed 0 bases at V and 5 bases at J, with 16 bases between. The CDR3 contains 16 residues. In DNA, the CDR3 is TGTGCCATCAGTGAGTCGGTGCGGGCAGATTCTTATGGCTACACCTTC. Protein product: CAISESVRADSYGYTF.

This rearrangement joins TRBV6-6 to TRBJ2-2; the match to TRBD1 covers 8 bases. This CDR3 has 15 residues. CDR1 and CDR2 (germline): MNHNY, SVGAGI (reference sequence). Trimming removed 5 bases from V and 5 bases from J; junction bases left unmatched: 7. This CDR3 is CASSAGTGGTGELFF. The DNA of the CDR3 is TGTGCCAGCAGTGCCGGGACAGGTGGTACCGGGGAGCTGTTTTTT.

The table lists this clone with a count of one. The chain employs TRBV5-1 and TRBJ2-5, with 8 bases matching TRBD2. There are 16 residues in the CDR3. V trimming: 0 bases; J trimming: 5 bases; junction bases outside the gene matches: 9. Germline loops: CDR1 SGHRS, CDR2 YFSETQ. The CDR3 region has the DNA TGCGCCAGCAGCTTGGCCGGGGGGGGGCGGCGGGAGACCCAGTACTTC. As protein: CASSLAGGGRRETQYF.

CDR3 in amino acids: CASSLDGEVDTQYF. The DNA for the CDR3 is TGCGCCAGCAGCTTGGACGGGGAGGTAGATACGCAGTATTTT. V and J are TRBV5-1 and TRBJ2-3; the D gene is possibly TRBD2 (6 bases). Germline CDR1 is SGHRS and CDR2 is YFSETQ. This CDR3 is 14 amino acids long. Trimming stripped 0 bases from V and 5 bases from J, with 10 bases between.

The CDR3 DNA sequence: TGCGCCAGCAGCCCGTTGACAGGTACAGATACGCAGTATTTT. Protein sequence: CASSPLTGTDTQYF. The chain uses TRBV5-1 and TRBJ2-3; a possible D gene is TRBD1 (6 bases). The CDR3 totals 14 residues. Germline-derived CDR1 and CDR2 are SGHRS and YFSETQ. With 4 bases removed from V and 3 bases from J, the gap between germline ends came to 12 bases.

This clone was observed a handful of times. The chain has TRBV7-9 and TRBJ1-1, with 7 bases that match TRBD1. Germline loops: CDR1 SEHNR, CDR2 FQNEAQ (reference sequence). J gave up 5 bases and V 5 bases, and 8 bases lay outside the gene matches. The CDR3 contains 14 residues. The CDR3 sequence: CASSQQQGWTEAFF. The CDR3, as DNA: TGTGCCAGCAGCCAACAACAGGGGTGGACTGAAGCTTTCTTT.

The J gene is TRBJ1-2, the V gene TRBV11-2, with D possibly TRBD1 on 5 matching bases. The CDR3 covers 16 residues. In germline, CDR1 is SGHAT, CDR2 FQNNGV. Deletions cut 0 bases from V and 8 bases from J, with 19 bases between. CDR3: CASSLDFTRGGRGYTF. The CDR3 DNA is TGTGCCAGCAGCTTAGATTTTACCCGGGGGGGACGAGGCTACACCTTC.

The CDR3 region is CASSLERGGEYEQFF. In nucleotides, the CDR3 is TGTGCCAGCAGCTTAGAACGGGGAGGGGAGTATGAGCAGTTCTTC. V gene TRBV11-2 combines with J gene TRBJ2-1, with 7 nucleotides matching TRBD2. J gave up 8 bases and V 0 bases, and 7 bases lay outside the gene matches. Looked up from germline, CDR1 is SGHAT and CDR2 is FQNNGV. The CDR3 is 15 residues long.

This clone has just one count. The chain has TRBV19 and TRBJ1-5; no firm D call. Trimming left V 3 bases short and J 2 bases short, with 11 bases between. From germline, CDR1 is LNHDA and CDR2 SQIVND (reference sequence). The CDR3 is made up of 15 amino acids. This CDR3 reads CASSIPSGGNQPQHF. In DNA form, the CDR3 reads TGTGCCAGTAGTATCCCCTCGGGAGGCAATCAGCCCCAGCATTTT.

In regard to this clone: Other DNA sequences in this sample translate to the same CDR3. This chain links TRBV12-3 or TRBV12-4 with TRBJ1-4, with unresolved D. The CDR3 runs 12 residues. Trimming shortened V by 5 bases and J by 7 bases, and 8 bases separated the two germline ends. The CDR3 region has the DNA TGTGCCAGCAGTGCCGGTGGTGAAAAACTGTTTTTT. Its translation: CASSAGGEKLFF.

V gene TRBV7-2 combines with J gene TRBJ2-7; D remains unclear. V was pared by 6 bases and J by 2 bases, with 8 bases between. Germline CDR1 and CDR2: SGHTA and FQGNSA. This CDR3 is built from 12 residues. The CDR3 region has the DNA TGTGCCAGCAGTTCCTTTCCCTACGAGCAGTACTTC. Its protein product is CASSSFPYEQYF. Combining the CDR3 with reference TRBV7-2 and TRBJ2-7 gives the whole variable domain GAGVSQSPSNKVTEKGKDVELRCDPISGHTALYWYRQSLGQGLEFLIYFQGNSAPDKSGLPSDRFSAERTGGSVSTLTIQRTQQEDSAVYLCASSSFPYEQYFGPGTRLTVT.

The chain has TRBV5-4 and TRBJ2-1, with 8 positions matching TRBD2. V shed 4 bases and J 4 bases; nucleotides not matched to a gene: 4. This CDR3 is built from 14 residues. In germline, CDR1 is SGHNT, CDR2 YYREEE (reference sequence). This chain's CDR3 is CASSTERGYNEQFF. The CDR3 DNA reads TGTGCCAGCAGCACTGAGCGGGGGTACAATGAGCAGTTCTTC.

This clone appeared a few times. J is TRBJ2-7 and V is TRBV27, with D unresolved. Germline loops: CDR1 MNHEY, CDR2 SMNVEV (reference sequence). V lost 3 bases and J lost 3, with 9 bases in between. The CDR3 covers 13 residues. The CDR3 coding sequence is TGTGCCAGCAGTTTCGGGTCTTACTACGAGCAGTACTTC. It codes for CASSFGSYYEQYF.

The CDR3 coding sequence is TGTGCCAGCAGACCCGCGGGGGGGTTCTCAGATACGCAGTATTTT. Residues: CASRPAGGFSDTQYF. This chain uses TRBV6-5 with TRBJ2-3, with 9 bases matching TRBD2. Germline CDR1 MNHEY, CDR2 SVGAGI. The ends lost 6 bases at V and 4 bases at J; junction bases unmatched: 8. This CDR3 is 15 amino acids long.

This clone was detected once. The gene calls are TRBV5-5 and TRBJ2-7, with a possible D match to TRBD2 (5 bases). V was clipped by 2 bases and J by 3 bases, with 6 bases between them. CDR3 length: 12 residues. CDR1 is SGHKS, CDR2 YYEKEE, per germline (reference sequence). The CDR3 sequence is CASSFEGYEQYF. The CDR3 DNA sequence: TGTGCCAGCAGCTTCGAGGGCTACGAGCAGTACTTC.

V gene TRBV10-3 combines with J gene TRBJ2-1, with TRBD2 identical over 8 bases. V trimming: 3 bases; J trimming: 8 bases; junction bases outside the gene matches: 12. The CDR3 runs 16 residues. Germline lookup yields CDR1 ENHRY and CDR2 SYGVKD. The CDR3 sequence: CAISDFFRGGDYEQFF. CDR3 DNA sequence: TGTGCCATCAGTGACTTCTTCCGGGGGGGAGATTATGAGCAGTTCTTC.

The rearrangement uses TRBV4-1 and TRBJ1-5; 10 nucleotides match TRBD1. This CDR3 has 19 residues. The V segment lost 4 bases and the J segment 0 bases; nucleotides outside the gene matches: 12. CDR1 MGHRA and CDR2 YSYEKL come from the germline V gene. CDR3 DNA sequence: TGCGCCAGCAGCCCCCTAGGACAGGGGGTTTCTAATAGCAATCAGCCCCAGCATTTT. It is translated as CASSPLGQGVSNSNQPQHF.

The chain joins TRBV5-1 to TRBJ2-2, with 8 bases identical to TRBD1. Germline loops: CDR1 SGHRS, CDR2 YFSETQ. The junction had 16 bases not matched to a gene; V was cut back by 3 bases and J by 6 bases. This CDR3 is built from 18 residues. The CDR3 nucleotides read TGCGCCAGCAGCTCCCACCTCGGACAGGGCAATAGGGCCGGGGAGCTGTTTTTT. This encodes CASSSHLGQGNRAGELFF.

The chain joins TRBV28 to TRBJ1-2; 7 bases align to TRBD1. J gave up 2 bases and V 4 bases, and 4 bases lay outside the gene matches. The CDR3 spans 14 residues. Germline loops: CDR1 MDHEN, CDR2 SYDVKM. CDR3: CASSYAGGNYGYTF. The CDR3 DNA reads TGTGCCAGCAGTTACGCAGGGGGGAACTATGGCTACACCTTC.

This chain uses TRBV18 with TRBJ1-1; TRBD1 is a possible D gene (6 bases). The germline V and J ends were trimmed by 2 bases and 9 bases, with 13 bases remaining between them. CDR1 and CDR2 from the germline V gene are KGHSH and LQKENI. CDR3 length equals 13 residues. CDR3 nucleotides: TGTGCCAGCTCACCAATACAGGACAGCCAAGCTTTCTTT. This translates into CASSPIQDSQAFF.

This clone was seen just once. The rearrangement uses TRBV5-4 and TRBJ2-3; perhaps TRBD2 as D (6 bases). The CDR3 totals 15 residues. V lost 2 bases and J lost 0, with 10 bases in between. Germline values: CDR1 SGHNT, CDR2 YYREEE (reference sequence). The CDR3 protein is CASSFRRGSTDTQYF. The CDR3 coding sequence is TGTGCCAGCAGCTTTAGGCGGGGAAGCACAGATACGCAGTATTTT.

V usage is TRBV9 and J usage is TRBJ2-3; TRBD1 is a possible D gene (8 bases). Trimming took off 5 bases at V and 3 bases at J, with 16 bases between the two ends. The CDR3 is made up of 15 amino acids. Germline V gives CDR1 SGDLS, CDR2 YYNGEE. CDR3 in amino acids: CASSTQGGFTDTQYF. The CDR3 nucleotides are TGTGCCAGCAGTACACAGGGGGGGTTTACAGATACGCAGTATTTT.

V and J are TRBV6-5 and TRBJ1-2; 9 nucleotides align to TRBD1. The CDR3 is 13 amino acids. V lost 5 bases and J lost 7; bases outside the gene matches: 5. CDR1 and CDR2 (germline): MNHEY, SVGAGI. The CDR3 sequence: CASSTGGVVGYTF. The CDR3 bases are TGTGCCAGCAGTACAGGGGGCGTTGTTGGCTACACCTTC.

This clone was recorded a few times. The chain combines TRBV19 with TRBJ1-5; D gene ambiguous. Germline-derived CDR1 and CDR2 are LNHDA and SQIVND (reference sequence). The CDR3 is 14 residues long. Between the trimmed V and J ends, which lost 4 bases and 3 bases, there was a span of 10 bases. CDR3 amino acids: CASSTTGNNQPQHF. The CDR3 DNA follows: TGTGCCAGTAGTACAACCGGGAACAATCAGCCCCAGCATTTT.

The rearrangement links TRBV4-2 to TRBJ1-6, with 7 bases fitting TRBD1. J lost 9 bases, V lost 3 bases, and 8 bases had no gene match. CDR3 length: 15 amino acids. CDR1 and CDR2 from the germline V gene are LGHNA and YNFKEQ. The CDR3 here is CASSQERQGVSPLHF. The CDR3 nucleotides read TGTGCCAGCAGCCAGGAGAGACAGGGAGTTTCACCCCTCCACTTT.

J is TRBJ2-3 and V is TRBV11-3; 7 nucleotides agree with TRBD1. The CDR3 extends over 14 amino acids. The germline CDR1 and CDR2 sequences are SGHNT and YENEEA. V dropped 5 bases and J dropped 5; count of bases not matched to a gene: 7. The DNA of the CDR3 is TGTGCCAGCAGCCTGTCAGGGGGAAGAGATACGCAGTATTTT. Residues: CASSLSGGRDTQYF.

This rearrangement joins TRBV24-1 to TRBJ2-1; TRBD2 might be the D (5 bases). The CDR3 totals 16 residues. V dropped 4 bases and J dropped 4 bases, with 16 bases sitting between them. Germline V gene lookup returns CDR1 KGHDR and CDR2 SFDVKD. The CDR3 sequence: CATSDPGSPAYNEQFF. The DNA for the CDR3 is TGTGCCACCAGTGACCCTGGGAGCCCCGCTTACAATGAGCAGTTCTTC.